This T cell receptor beta chain was found in a study of T cells in Graves' hyperthyroidism and ophthalmopathy. Duration under 3 months, a NOSPECS grade of at least 4, and a Clinical Activity Score of at least 3 characterized the ophthalmopathy patients. Regarding the study as a whole: Most thyroid clonotypes with frequency above 0.001 were detected in blood.

This clonotype came up a few times. Its target is not known. CDR1 is MGHDK and CDR2 is SYGVNS in the germline V gene. V shed 4 bases and J 7 bases; nucleotides not matched to a gene: 8. The CDR3 runs to 16 residues. The CDR3 regions of TCR beta were amplified from RNA transcripts. When the TCR CDR3 underwent first-round RT-PCR, the HTBI primer set was used. TCRdb reanalysed the multiplex PCR reads using MiXCR and keeps one entry per CDR3 protein. The sample includes hundreds of thousands of distinct CDR3 sequences, roughly 14% seen only once; the top ten take roughly an eighth. The clonotype originates from a man aged 18 to 29 with Graves' ophthalmopathy. V usage is TRBV25-1 and J usage is TRBJ2-3; 13 bases line up with TRBD2. The sample consisted of blood. The CDR3 spells CASSAQEGLAGNTQYF. CDR3 sequence (DNA): TGTGCCAGCAGTGCCCAGGAGGGACTAGCGGGGAATACGCAGTATTTT.